These 4 T cell receptor beta chains originate from one sample sequenced in a study of CD8 T cells in Susac syndrome. RNA was extracted with the RNeasy kit, and a quantity of about 0.45 to 1 ug was reverse transcribed using random hexamers. A single record per CDR3 protein comes from TCRdb applying MiXCR to the immunoSEQ multiplex PCR reads. The table records around 50,000 distinct CDR3 sequences, around 92% of them present only once. The sequenced material came from CD8+ T cells from PBMCs. These receptors all come from a human donor in good health.

The chain couples TRBV9 to TRBJ1-1; D not resolved. Germline assignment: CDR1 SGDLS and CDR2 YYNGEE. The CDR3 is 17 residues long. Trimming took off 2 bases at V and 1 base at J, with 18 bases between the two ends. CDR3 loop: CASSVEGQPGSNTEAFF. The DNA of the CDR3 is TGTGCCAGCAGCGTGGAAGGCCAGCCCGGGTCGAACACTGAAGCTTTCTTT.

The CDR3 nucleotides are TGTGCCTGGAGTGGGACGGACATCTCTTCCTACAATGAGCAGTTCTTC. Translating gives CAWSGTDISSYNEQFF. V gene TRBV30 combines with J gene TRBJ2-1; possibly TRBD1 for D (5 bases). Trimming removed 1 base from V and 1 base from J, with 14 bases in between. The CDR3 extends over 16 amino acids. Germline CDR1 is GTSNPN and CDR2 is SVGIG (reference sequence).

This chain uses TRBV6-5 with TRBJ2-2; 8 bases match TRBD1. This CDR3 is 14 amino acids long. Germline V lookup: CDR1 MNHEY, CDR2 SVGAGI. J lost 5 bases, V lost 5 bases, and 4 bases had no gene match. Here the CDR3 DNA reads TGTGCCAGCAGTCCGACAGGGGCTACCGGGGAGCTGTTTTTT. It translates to CASSPTGATGELFF.

The genes are TRBV4-1 and TRBJ2-1; 7 bases line up with TRBD2. In germline, CDR1 is MGHRA, CDR2 YSYEKL. The CDR3 is made up of 14 amino acids. After removal of 0 bases from V and 7 bases from J, the junction contained 3 bases not matched to a gene. The CDR3 sequence is CASSQEGLENEQFF. CDR3 DNA: TGCGCCAGCAGCCAAGAAGGACTAGAGAATGAGCAGTTCTTC.